The clone carrying this TCR beta chain came up many times. Its target is unknown. This CDR3 is built from 16 residues. Germline V gives CDR1 SGDLS, CDR2 YYNGEE. V trimming: 3 bases; J trimming: 0 bases; junction bases outside the gene matches: 9. From RNA, the CDR3 regions of TCR beta chains were amplified and sequenced. An initial RT-PCR round employing HTBI primers preceded a second-round multiplex PCR. TCRdb redid the calling of the multiplex PCR reads with MiXCR, one entry per CDR3 protein. Seen here are hundreds of thousands of distinct CDR3 sequences, about 40% observed once, and the top ten hold under 3.5%. Uncontrolled infections, other autoimmune diseases, pregnancy or lactation barred patients from enrollment. Fresh peripheral blood, over 9.5 ml, was the PBMC source. The data originate from a study of Graves' ophthalmopathy and Graves' hyperthyroidism. Study-level points and caveats: Blood was where most expanded thyroid clonotypes above 0.001 frequency also turned up.

The chain carries TRBV9 and TRBJ2-7; 7 bases line up with TRBD1. The clonotype was recovered from an adult man with Graves' ophthalmopathy. Sequenced input: peripheral blood. The CDR3, as DNA: TGTGCCAGCAGCGGACGCGCGGACAGGACCTCCTACGAGCAGTACTTC. Protein: CASSGRADRTSYEQYF.